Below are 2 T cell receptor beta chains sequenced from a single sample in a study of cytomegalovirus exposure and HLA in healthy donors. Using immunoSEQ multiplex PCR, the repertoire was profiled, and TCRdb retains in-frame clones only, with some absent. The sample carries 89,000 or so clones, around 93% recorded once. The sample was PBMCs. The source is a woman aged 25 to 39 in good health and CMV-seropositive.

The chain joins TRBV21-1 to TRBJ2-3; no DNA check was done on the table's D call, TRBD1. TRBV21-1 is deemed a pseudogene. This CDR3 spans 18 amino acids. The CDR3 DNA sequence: TGTGCCAGCAGCAAAGCGCTATACGGCAGGAAACACACAGATACGCAGTATTTT. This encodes CASSKALYGRKHTDTQYF.

CDR3 bases: TGTGCCAGCAGCTTCCGAGGCTGGGACAGCAAATACCAAGAGACCCAGTACTTC. Amino acid sequence: CASSFRGWDSKYQETQYF. V is TRBV7-9 and J is TRBJ2-5; 7 positions agree with TRBD1. This CDR3 has 18 amino acids. CDR1 and CDR2 (germline): SEHNR, FQNEAQ (reference sequence). With 3 bases clipped from V and 0 bases from J, the junction kept 13 bases outside the gene matches.